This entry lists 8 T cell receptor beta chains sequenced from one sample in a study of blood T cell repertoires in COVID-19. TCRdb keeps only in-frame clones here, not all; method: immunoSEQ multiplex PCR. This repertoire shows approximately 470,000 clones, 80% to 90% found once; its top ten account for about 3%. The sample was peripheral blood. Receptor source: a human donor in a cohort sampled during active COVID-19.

In nucleotides, the CDR3 is TGTGCCAGCAGGGCCGGGAGTGAAAAACTGTTTTTT. Protein: CASRAGSEKLFF. The chain joins TRBV2 to TRBJ1-4; D is ambiguous. The CDR3 runs 12 residues. Deletions cut 6 bases from V and 7 bases from J, with 9 bases between. In germline, CDR1 is SNHLY, CDR2 FYNNEI.

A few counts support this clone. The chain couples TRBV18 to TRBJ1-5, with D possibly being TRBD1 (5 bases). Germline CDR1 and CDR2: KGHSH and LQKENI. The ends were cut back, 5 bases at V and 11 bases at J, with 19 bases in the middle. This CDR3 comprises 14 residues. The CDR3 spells CASSTGGAGGAQHF. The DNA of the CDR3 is TGTGCCAGCTCAACGGGCGGTGCGGGAGGGGCCCAGCATTTT. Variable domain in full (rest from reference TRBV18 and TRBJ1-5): NAGVMQNPRHLVRRRGQEARLRCSPMKGHSHVYWYRQLPEEGLKFMVYLQKENIIDESGMPKERFSAEFPKEGPSILRIQQVVRGDSAAYFCASSTGGAGGAQHFGDGTRLSIL.

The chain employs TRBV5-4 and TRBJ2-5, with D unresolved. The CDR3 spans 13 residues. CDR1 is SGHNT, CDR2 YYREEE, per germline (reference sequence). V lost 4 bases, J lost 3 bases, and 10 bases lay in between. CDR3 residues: CASSTRREETQYF. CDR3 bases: TGTGCCAGCAGCACCCGCCGGGAAGAGACCCAGTACTTC.

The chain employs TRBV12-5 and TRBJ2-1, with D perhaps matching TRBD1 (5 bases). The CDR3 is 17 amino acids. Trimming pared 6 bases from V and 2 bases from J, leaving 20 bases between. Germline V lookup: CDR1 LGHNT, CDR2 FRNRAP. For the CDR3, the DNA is TGTGCTAGTGGCCTTACCGAAATTGACAGCCCCTACAATGAGCAGTTCTTC. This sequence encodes CASGLTEIDSPYNEQFF.

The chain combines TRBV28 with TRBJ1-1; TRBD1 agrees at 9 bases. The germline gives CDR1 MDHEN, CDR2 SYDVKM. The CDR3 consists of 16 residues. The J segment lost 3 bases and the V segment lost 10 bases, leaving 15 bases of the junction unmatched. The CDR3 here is CAILPSQGASDTEAFF. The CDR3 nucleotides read TGTGCCATCCTCCCTTCACAGGGGGCCTCGGACACTGAAGCTTTCTTT.

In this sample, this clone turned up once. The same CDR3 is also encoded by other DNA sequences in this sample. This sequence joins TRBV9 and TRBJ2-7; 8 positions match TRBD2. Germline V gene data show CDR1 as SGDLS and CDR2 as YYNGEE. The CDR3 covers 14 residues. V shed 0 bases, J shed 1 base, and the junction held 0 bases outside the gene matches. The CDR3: CASSVASGSYEQYF. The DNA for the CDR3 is TGTGCCAGCAGCGTAGCTAGCGGGTCCTACGAGCAGTACTTC.

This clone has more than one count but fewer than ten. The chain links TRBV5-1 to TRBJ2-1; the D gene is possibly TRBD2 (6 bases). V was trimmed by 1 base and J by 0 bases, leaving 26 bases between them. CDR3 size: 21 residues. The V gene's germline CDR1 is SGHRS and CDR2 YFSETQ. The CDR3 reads CASSLTDLGRGRDHSYNEQFF. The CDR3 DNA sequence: TGCGCCAGCAGCTTGACCGACCTTGGTCGAGGGCGGGATCACTCCTACAATGAGCAGTTCTTC.

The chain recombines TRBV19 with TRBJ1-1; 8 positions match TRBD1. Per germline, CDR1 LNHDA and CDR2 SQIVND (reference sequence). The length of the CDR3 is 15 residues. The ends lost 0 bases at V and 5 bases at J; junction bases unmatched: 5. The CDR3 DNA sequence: TGTGCCAGTAGTATAGATCACAGGGGGTGGACTGAAGCTTTCTTT. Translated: CASSIDHRGWTEAFF. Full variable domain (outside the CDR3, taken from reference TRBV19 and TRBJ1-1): DGGITQSPKYLFRKEGQNVTLSCEQNLNHDAMYWYRQDPGQGLRLIYYSQIVNDFQKGDIAEGYSVSREKKESFPLTVTSAQKNPTAFYLCASSIDHRGWTEAFFGQGTRLTVV.